This T cell receptor beta chain comes out of a study of cytomegalovirus exposure and HLA in healthy donors. Study-wide results and caveats: Rarity marked most TCR sequences, yet some public TCRs occurred in many donors. That first-cohort TCR clusters tended to co-occur in the 130 or so validation repertoires was found in a later analysis. Cytomegalovirus association was listed for 164 TCR beta chains.

Separate from the approximately 700-subject first cohort was the approximately 120-subject validation cohort, to which the donors belonged. Germline-derived CDR1 and CDR2 are MGHRA and YSYEKL. This CDR3 is 14 amino acids long. Trimming removed 0 bases at V and 10 bases at J, with 12 bases between. Turning to this clone: The antigen remains undetermined.

Generated by immunoSEQ multiplex PCR, the TCRdb table keeps only in-frame clones and is missing some. Altogether roughly 260,000 clones are present, roughly 89% being singletons, with the ten largest covering under 0.45%. The sequence was obtained from a woman aged 18-29 years in good health and CMV-seronegative. The rearrangement uses TRBV4-1 and TRBJ2-2, with D unclear. Sequenced material: PBMCs. CDR3 sequence reads: CASSQELSGTELFF. Written as DNA, the CDR3 is TGCGCCAGCAGCCAAGAACTTAGTGGTACGGAGCTGTTTTTT.